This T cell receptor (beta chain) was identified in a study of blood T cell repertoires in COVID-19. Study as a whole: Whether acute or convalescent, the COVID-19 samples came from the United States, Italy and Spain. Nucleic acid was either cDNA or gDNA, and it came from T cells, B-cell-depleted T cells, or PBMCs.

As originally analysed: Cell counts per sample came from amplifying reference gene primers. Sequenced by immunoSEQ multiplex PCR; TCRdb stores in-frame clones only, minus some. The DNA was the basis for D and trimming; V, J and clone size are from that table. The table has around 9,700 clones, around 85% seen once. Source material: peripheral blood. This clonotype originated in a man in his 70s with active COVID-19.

CDR3 in amino acids: CASSSGLAGGSTDTQYF. DNA of the CDR3: TGCGCCAGCAGCTCGGGACTAGCGGGGGGTTCCACAGATACGCAGTATTTT. The chain uses TRBV5-1 and TRBJ2-3, with TRBD2 matching over 15 bases. Germline CDR1 reads SGHRS; CDR2 reads YFSETQ. After removal of 3 bases from V and 2 bases from J, the junction contained 4 bases not matched to a gene. The CDR3 loop spans 17 amino acids. Drawing the rest from reference TRBV5-1 and TRBJ2-3, the complete variable domain is KAGVTQTPRYLIKTRGQQVTLSCSPISGHRSVSWYQQTPGQGLQFLFEYFSETQRNKGNFPGRFSGRQFSNSRSEMNVSTLELGDSALYLCASSSGLAGGSTDTQYFGPGTRLTVL.